This T cell receptor (beta chain) originates from a study of T-cell reconstitution after alpha-beta-depleted transplantation in children. This clonotype has a handful of counts. TCRbeta library construction was performed incorporating unique molecular identifiers. TCRdb re-called the PCR reads with MiXCR, one entry per CDR3 protein. Among some 490,000 distinct CDR3 sequences, under 15% were seen once, and the ten largest hold under 7%. This CDR3 region has 17 residues. Germline-derived CDR1 and CDR2 are DFQATT and SNEGSKA (reference sequence). Trimming shortened V by 2 bases and J by 0 bases, and 17 bases separated the two germline ends.

The sequencing used PBMCs from the stem cell graft donor, collected from the stem cell graft. The chain uses TRBV20-1 and TRBJ2-1, with D perhaps matching TRBD2 (5 bases). The clonotype was recovered from a human donor who donated a stem cell graft to a child with combined immunodeficiency. Here the CDR3 DNA reads TGCAGTGCTAGAACCTTAAGGACTGCCAGCTCCTACAATGAGCAGTTCTTC. Protein: CSARTLRTASSYNEQFF.